What follows describes a single T cell receptor (beta chain). This entry belongs to a study of blood T cell repertoires in COVID-19. Across the whole study: PBMCs, B-cell-depleted T cells, or T cells provided the cDNA or gDNA that made up the material.

Germline V CDR1 and CDR2: MNHNS, SASEGT. Trimming took 2 bases from V and 4 from J, leaving 15 bases between them. This CDR3 contains 15 residues. The study drew participants aged roughly 18 to 89 years from about two dozen US areas. Assignment of participants to cohorts was predicated upon participant-reported clinical history. In the authors' methods: Nucleated cell number was recorded as an estimate derived from reference gene primer amplification. The table came from immunoSEQ multiplex PCR; TCRdb's copy has only in-frame clones and leaves some out. V and J calls and clone size are given by that table; D and trimming were obtained from the DNA. The sample includes some 190,000 clones, around 80% of them seen just once.

The sequencing input was PBMCs or T cells enriched from blood (not recorded which). The chain combines TRBV6-1 with TRBJ2-7; D uncertain. The TCR originated in a man aged 25-40 years with acute COVID-19. The CDR3 nucleotides read TGTGCCAGCAGTGAATTCGCCCAGGTCAATTACGAGCAGTACTTC. Translated, it gives CASSEFAQVNYEQYF.